These T cell receptor beta chains were read from a single sample in a study of blood T cell repertoires in COVID-19. Method: immunoSEQ multiplex PCR; TCRdb's copy keeps in-frame clones and lacks some. The top ten clones hold almost 10% of a sample with roughly 140,000 clones, around 84% of them seen once. Material for sequencing was peripheral blood. The receptors were gathered from a woman between 50 and 59 years old with acute or convalescent COVID-19. Both conserved end residues are part of each CDR3. D genes are given only for firm matches. Clone size is shown for a subset of rows, as once, few, many or a class of expanded clone.

v_gene: TRBV5-1; d_gene: TRBD1; abundance: few; j_gene: TRBJ2-7; CDR3nt: TGCGCCAGCAGCTTGGGGACAGGGGGAACCTACGAGCAGTACTTC; CDR3aa: CASSLGTGGTYEQYF
v_gene: TRBV28; d_gene: .; abundance: .; j_gene: TRBJ1-4; CDR3nt: TGTGCCAGCAGTTCACCTAGAGGCACGAATGAAAAACTGTTTTTT; CDR3aa: CASSSPRGTNEKLFF
v_gene: TRBV12-5; d_gene: TRBD1; abundance: .; j_gene: TRBJ2-5; CDR3nt: TGTGCTAGTGGTTTGGGGACAGGAGTACAAGAGACCCAGTACTTC; CDR3aa: CASGLGTGVQETQYF
v_gene: TRBV5-6; d_gene: TRBD1; abundance: once; j_gene: TRBJ1-1; CDR3nt: TGTGCCAGCAGCCTCGGGACAGGAGGACTAGCTTTCTTT; CDR3aa: CASSLGTGGLAFF
v_gene: TRBV20-1; d_gene: TRBD2; abundance: .; j_gene: TRBJ2-1; CDR3nt: TGCAGTGCTAGTATTCGCGGGGGGGCGACGGGCTCCTACAATGAGCAGTTCTTC; CDR3aa: CSASIRGGATGSYNEQFF
v_gene: TRBV19; d_gene: .; abundance: .; j_gene: TRBJ2-1; CDR3nt: TGTGCCAGTACATTCGGGGGTTCCTACAATGAGCAGTTCTTC; CDR3aa: CASTFGGSYNEQFF
v_gene: TRBV18; d_gene: .; abundance: .; j_gene: TRBJ1-6; CDR3nt: TGTGCCAGCTCAGGGGCCGCGGGGTCGAATTCACCCCTCCACTTT; CDR3aa: CASSGAAGSNSPLHF
v_gene: TRBV4-2; d_gene: TRBD1; abundance: .; j_gene: TRBJ1-1; CDR3nt: TGTGCCAGCAGCCCTTTCATTACAGGGGCGGTAGACACTGAAGCTTTCTTT; CDR3aa: CASSPFITGAVDTEAFF
v_gene: TRBV6-2/TRBV6-3; d_gene: .; abundance: .; j_gene: TRBJ2-1; CDR3nt: TGTGCCAGCAGTTACAGGGACGGGAGCGGCGAGCAGTTCTTC; CDR3aa: CASSYRDGSGEQFF
v_gene: TRBV14; d_gene: .; abundance: .; j_gene: TRBJ1-2; CDR3nt: TGTGCCAGCAGCCAATTTTTATCTACTTGGGCAGGAGGATTCTATGGCTACACCTTC; CDR3aa: CASSQFLSTWAGGFYGYTF
v_gene: TRBV6-5; d_gene: .; abundance: .; j_gene: TRBJ1-6; CDR3nt: TGTGCCAGCAGTTACTCGAGCGGGGATAATTCACCCCTCCACTTT; CDR3aa: CASSYSSGDNSPLHF
v_gene: TRBV4-1; d_gene: .; abundance: .; j_gene: TRBJ1-6; CDR3nt: TGCGCCAGCAGCCAAGCCGGTACAGACAATTCACCCCTCCACTTT; CDR3aa: CASSQAGTDNSPLHF
v_gene: TRBV19; d_gene: .; abundance: .; j_gene: TRBJ2-2; CDR3nt: TGTGCCAGTAGTTTTATAGGGAGAACCGGGGAGCTGTTTTTT; CDR3aa: CASSFIGRTGELFF
v_gene: TRBV6-6; d_gene: TRBD2; abundance: .; j_gene: TRBJ2-5; CDR3nt: TGTGCCAGCAGTTACCGGGGGGGAGAGACCCAGTACTTC; CDR3aa: CASSYRGGETQYF
v_gene: TRBV18; d_gene: TRBD1; abundance: .; j_gene: TRBJ1-5; CDR3nt: TGTGCCAGCTCACCGGGACAGGGGACTTTTTATCAGCCCCAGCATTTT; CDR3aa: CASSPGQGTFYQPQHF
v_gene: TRBV15; d_gene: TRBD1; abundance: few; j_gene: TRBJ2-1; CDR3nt: TGTGCCACCAGCCTCTCCGGGACAGGACACCATGAGCAGTTCTTC; CDR3aa: CATSLSGTGHHEQFF
v_gene: TRBV6-2/TRBV6-3; d_gene: .; abundance: .; j_gene: TRBJ2-1; CDR3nt: TGTGCCAGCAGTCCACTACCTAATGAGCAGTTCTTC; CDR3aa: CASSPLPNEQFF
v_gene: TRBV2; d_gene: .; abundance: .; j_gene: TRBJ1-1; CDR3nt: TGTGCCTCTAGCTGGGGAAACACTGAAGCTTTCTTT; CDR3aa: CASSWGNTEAFF
v_gene: TRBV5-4; d_gene: TRBD1; abundance: .; j_gene: TRBJ1-4; CDR3nt: TGTGCCAGCAGCTTGGTACGGACAGGGAAGAATGAAAAACTGTTTTTT; CDR3aa: CASSLVRTGKNEKLFF
v_gene: TRBV19; d_gene: .; abundance: .; j_gene: TRBJ1-6; CDR3nt: TGTGCCAGTAGTATAGCGACAGCCGGTTCACCCCTCCACTTT; CDR3aa: CASSIATAGSPLHF
v_gene: TRBV5-4; d_gene: .; abundance: .; j_gene: TRBJ2-3; CDR3nt: TGTGCCAGCAGCTTGGACAGTTACACAGATACGCAGTATTTT; CDR3aa: CASSLDSYTDTQYF
v_gene: TRBV3-1/TRBV3-2; d_gene: .; abundance: .; j_gene: TRBJ2-7; CDR3nt: TGTGCCAGCAGCCCCCCTGGGCGCGAGCAGTACTTC; CDR3aa: CASSPPGREQYF
v_gene: TRBV30; d_gene: TRBD1; abundance: .; j_gene: TRBJ2-5; CDR3nt: TGTGCCTCCACAGGGGGCGTGGAGACCCAGTACTTC; CDR3aa: CASTGGVETQYF
v_gene: TRBV6-5; d_gene: TRBD1; abundance: .; j_gene: TRBJ2-5; CDR3nt: TGTGCCAGCAGTTACGGGACAGGGTTTCAAGAGACCCAGTACTTC; CDR3aa: CASSYGTGFQETQYF
v_gene: TRBV5-4; d_gene: .; abundance: .; j_gene: TRBJ2-7; CDR3nt: TGTGCCAGCAGCTCCTCACCGGGAGACAGCTACGAGCAGTACTTC; CDR3aa: CASSSSPGDSYEQYF
v_gene: TRBV6-4; d_gene: TRBD2; abundance: .; j_gene: TRBJ2-5; CDR3nt: TGTGCCAGCAACACCTGGATAGCGGGAGTCCAGACCCAGTACTTC; CDR3aa: CASNTWIAGVQTQYF
v_gene: TRBV11-1; d_gene: .; abundance: .; j_gene: TRBJ2-5; CDR3nt: TGTGCCAGCATGGAGGAAAGGGAGACCCAGTACTTC; CDR3aa: CASMEERETQYF
v_gene: TRBV27; d_gene: TRBD1; abundance: .; j_gene: TRBJ1-1; CDR3nt: TGTGCCAGCAGTTTCGATTCGTCTGACAGGGTGGGCACTGAAGCTTTCTTT; CDR3aa: CASSFDSSDRVGTEAFF
v_gene: TRBV19; d_gene: TRBD2; abundance: .; j_gene: TRBJ2-3; CDR3nt: TGTGCCAGTAGTACGTTAGCTAGCGGGACTAAGGATACGCAGTATTTT; CDR3aa: CASSTLASGTKDTQYF
v_gene: TRBV6-2/TRBV6-3; d_gene: .; abundance: .; j_gene: TRBJ2-1; CDR3nt: TGTGCCAGCAGTTACTTTAGCTATGAGCAGTTCTTC; CDR3aa: CASSYFSYEQFF
v_gene: TRBV3-1/TRBV3-2; d_gene: .; abundance: .; j_gene: TRBJ1-2; CDR3nt: TGTGCCAGCAGCCGGGGCCAGGGAAAGGGTTATGGCTACACCTTC; CDR3aa: CASSRGQGKGYGYTF
v_gene: TRBV19; d_gene: .; abundance: few; j_gene: TRBJ1-2; CDR3nt: TGTGCCAGTAGTCCCCGTCCGGGGATCTACACCTTC; CDR3aa: CASSPRPGIYTF
v_gene: TRBV3-1/TRBV3-2; d_gene: .; abundance: .; j_gene: TRBJ1-2; CDR3nt: TGTGCCAGCAGCCAAGATCAGGGGTCCTATGGCTACACCTTC; CDR3aa: CASSQDQGSYGYTF
v_gene: TRBV6-2/TRBV6-3; d_gene: TRBD2; abundance: .; j_gene: TRBJ2-7; CDR3nt: TGTGCCAGCAGTTTACTAGCGGGACCCTACGAGCAGTACTTC; CDR3aa: CASSLLAGPYEQYF
v_gene: TRBV5-4; d_gene: .; abundance: .; j_gene: TRBJ2-6; CDR3nt: TGTGCCAGCAGCTTGGTGGCAGGGGCTGGGGCCAACGTCCTGACTTTC; CDR3aa: CASSLVAGAGANVLTF
v_gene: TRBV5-1; d_gene: .; abundance: .; j_gene: TRBJ2-3; CDR3nt: TGCGCCAGCAGACGGTTCACGGTCAGAGGGACAGATACGCAGTATTTT; CDR3aa: CASRRFTVRGTDTQYF
v_gene: TRBV5-1; d_gene: TRBD1; abundance: .; j_gene: TRBJ1-1; CDR3nt: TGCGCCAGCAGCCCCGGGACAGTGAACACTGAAGCTTTCTTT; CDR3aa: CASSPGTVNTEAFF
v_gene: TRBV2; d_gene: TRBD1; abundance: .; j_gene: TRBJ1-1; CDR3nt: TGTGCCAGCAGTTCCTCCGGGACAGGGAGGTCGGGCACTGAAGCTTTCTTT; CDR3aa: CASSSSGTGRSGTEAFF
v_gene: TRBV5-1; d_gene: .; abundance: .; j_gene: TRBJ2-7; CDR3nt: TGCGCCAGCAGCTTTCCGGGTCACGAGCAGTACTTC; CDR3aa: CASSFPGHEQYF
v_gene: TRBV3-1/TRBV3-2; d_gene: .; abundance: .; j_gene: TRBJ2-1; CDR3nt: TGTGCCAGCAGCCAATTTGGCCTCTGGCAGTTCTTC; CDR3aa: CASSQFGLWQFF
v_gene: TRBV7-2; d_gene: .; abundance: .; j_gene: TRBJ2-7; CDR3nt: TGTGCCAGCAGCTTATTGCGCGAGCAGTACTTC; CDR3aa: CASSLLREQYF
v_gene: TRBV7-2; d_gene: TRBD1; abundance: .; j_gene: TRBJ1-1; CDR3nt: TGTGCCAGCAGCTTTACAGGGGGCGGGGCTGAAGCTTTCTTT; CDR3aa: CASSFTGGGAEAFF
v_gene: TRBV19; d_gene: .; abundance: .; j_gene: TRBJ1-2; CDR3nt: TGTGCCAGTAGTATGGGACACAATCCTAACTATGGCTACACCTTC; CDR3aa: CASSMGHNPNYGYTF
v_gene: TRBV18; d_gene: TRBD1; abundance: .; j_gene: TRBJ2-7; CDR3nt: TGTGCCAGCTCACCGACTACAGGGGGTACCGAGCAGTACTTC; CDR3aa: CASSPTTGGTEQYF
v_gene: TRBV6-1; d_gene: .; abundance: .; j_gene: TRBJ1-3; CDR3nt: TGTGCCAGCAGTGATTGGGCCTCTGGAAACACCATATATTTT; CDR3aa: CASSDWASGNTIYF
v_gene: TRBV30; d_gene: .; abundance: few; j_gene: TRBJ2-7; CDR3nt: TGTGCCTGGGACAGGTCAGACGAGCAGTACTTC; CDR3aa: CAWDRSDEQYF
v_gene: TRBV19; d_gene: TRBD2; abundance: .; j_gene: TRBJ2-3; CDR3nt: TGTGCCAGCCGGTACCAGGCGGGGGGTAGCACAGATACGCAGTATTTT; CDR3aa: CASRYQAGGSTDTQYF
v_gene: TRBV28; d_gene: .; abundance: .; j_gene: TRBJ2-1; CDR3nt: TGTGCCAGCAGTTTATCTACCGGGGGTTCCTACAATGAGCAGTTCTTC; CDR3aa: CASSLSTGGSYNEQFF